These 17 T cell receptor beta chains were all obtained from the same sample, sequenced in a study of vaccination and CD4 T cells after COVID-19. As for time point: late sampling 161 to 241 days after vaccination in three convalescent patients. In TCRdb, the PCR reads were re-called with MiXCR into one record per CDR3 protein. The repertoire includes around 37,000 distinct CDR3 sequences, under 45% of them detected once, and about 5.3% sits in the top ten. Sequenced here: CD4+ T cells from blood, sampled about 7 months after SARS-CoV-2 vaccination. The receptors were sampled from a human donor who had recovered from COVID-19.

There are a few counts of this clonotype. The rearrangement uses TRBV20-1 and TRBJ2-1; D remains unclear. The CDR3 covers 14 residues. Germline CDR1 and CDR2: DFQATT and SNEGSKA (reference sequence). The V and J ends lost 3 bases and 0 bases respectively, with 9 bases between them. In nucleotides, the CDR3 is TGCAGTGCTAGTATTAGGTTCTCCTACAATGAGCAGTTCTTC. This translates into CSASIRFSYNEQFF.

V gene TRBV4-1 combines with J gene TRBJ2-5; 9 bases are a match to TRBD2. CDR1 is MGHRA and CDR2 is YSYEKL in the germline V gene. CDR3 size: 16 residues. Trimming removed 4 bases from V and 0 bases from J; junction bases left unmatched: 6. CDR3 nucleotide sequence: TGCGCCAGCAGCCGTGCGGGGGGGGCAGACCAAGAGACCCAGTACTTC. Encoded protein: CASSRAGGADQETQYF.

This clonotype was picked up a small number of times. The chain uses TRBV19 and TRBJ2-7, with 7 bases that match TRBD2. The V gene end was trimmed by 1 base and the J gene end by 6 bases; junction bases not matched to a gene: 6. The CDR3 consists of 14 residues. Germline CDR1 and CDR2: LNHDA and SQIVND (reference sequence). This chain's CDR3 is CASSIGTSEGEQYF. CDR3 nucleotide sequence: TGTGCCAGTAGTATAGGCACTAGCGAAGGCGAGCAGTACTTC.

This clonotype was seen only a few times. CDR3 protein: CSAILAEGGETQYF. DNA for the CDR3: TGCAGTGCCATATTAGCGGAGGGGGGGGAGACCCAGTACTTC. The gene calls are TRBV20-1 and TRBJ2-5; maybe TRBD2 (7 bases). This CDR3 is built from 14 residues. V gave up 6 bases and J gave up 5 bases, with 19 bases separating them. The germline V gene encodes CDR1 DFQATT and CDR2 SNEGSKA (reference sequence).

The CDR3 here is CASSYGAFNTEAFF. The CDR3 bases are TGTGCCAGCAGTTACGGGGCGTTCAACACTGAAGCTTTCTTT. This chain connects TRBV6-5 to TRBJ1-1, with D possibly matching TRBD1 (5 bases). Trimming shortened V by 2 bases and J by 2 bases, and 9 bases separated the two germline ends. CDR1 and CDR2 from the germline V gene are MNHEY and SVGAGI. The CDR3 is 14 residues long.

The chain employs TRBV6-2 or TRBV6-3 and TRBJ2-3; no definite D call. The V gene lost 11 bases and the J gene lost 4 bases, with 19 bases spanning the gap. The CDR3 has 14 residues. The germline V gene has CDR1 MNHEY and CDR2 SVGEGT. This CDR3 is CASRRPGAADTQYF. The DNA of the CDR3 is TGTGCCTCCCGACGACCGGGCGCTGCAGATACGCAGTATTTT.

This clonotype was counted a few times. The V call is TRBV7-8, the J call TRBJ2-3; TRBD2 is a possible D gene (6 bases). V was trimmed by 1 base and J by 10 bases, leaving 18 bases between them. Germline-derived CDR1 and CDR2 are SGHVS and FQNEAQ. The CDR3 is 15 residues long. The CDR3 is CASSLGLVEGGAQYF. The CDR3 nucleotides read TGTGCCAGCAGCTTAGGATTAGTGGAGGGTGGTGCGCAGTATTTT.

The V call is TRBV4-1, the J call TRBJ1-6; 7 bases are a match to TRBD1. The germline V gene encodes CDR1 MGHRA and CDR2 YSYEKL. Trimming removed 1 base from V and 6 bases from J; junction bases left unmatched: 3. The CDR3 is 15 amino acids. The CDR3 spells CASSQADRANSPLHF. The CDR3 DNA follows: TGCGCCAGCAGCCAAGCCGACAGGGCTAATTCACCCCTCCACTTT.

The rearrangement joins TRBV11-2 to TRBJ2-7; D tentatively fits TRBD1 or TRBD2 (5 bases each). The germline gives CDR1 SGHAT, CDR2 FQNNGV. This CDR3 has 14 amino acids. V was cut by 5 bases and J by 7 bases, with 18 bases left in between. CDR3 bases: TGTGCCAGCAGCAGATTTCGGGACGGAGCTGAGCAGTACTTC. Translating it yields CASSRFRDGAEQYF.

The chain employs TRBV9 and TRBJ2-3; 9 bases are shared with TRBD1. Germline V gene data show CDR1 as SGDLS and CDR2 as YYNGEE. This CDR3 spans 14 amino acids. Losses at the gene ends were 4 bases for V and 4 bases for J; bases not matched to a gene: 4. The DNA for the CDR3 is TGTGCCAGCAGCCCGGGACAGGGCCCAGATACGCAGTATTTT. Its translation is CASSPGQGPDTQYF.

This clonotype showed up just a few times. The genes are TRBV10-3 and TRBJ2-3; D is undetermined. This CDR3 comprises 16 residues. Germline CDR1 and CDR2: ENHRY and SYGVKD. V lost 1 base and J 1 base, leaving 12 bases between the germline ends. CDR3 in DNA: TGTGCCATCAGTGAGTTGGGAAGCCCCCGCACAGATACGCAGTATTTT. Encoded protein: CAISELGSPRTDTQYF.

The rearrangement uses TRBV25-1 and TRBJ2-5; TRBD2 is a possible D gene (6 bases). Germline V lookup: CDR1 MGHDK, CDR2 SYGVNS. Trimming took off 5 bases at V and 5 bases at J, with 21 bases between the two ends. This CDR3 is built from 16 residues. The DNA of the CDR3 is TGTGCCAGCAGTCCCCCTGGCGGGACGGTTGGGGAGACCCAGTACTTC. It is translated as CASSPPGGTVGETQYF.

In this sample, this clonotype turned up a few times. The V gene is TRBV20-1, the J gene TRBJ2-3, with TRBD1 matching over 8 bases. V shed 5 bases, J shed 7 bases, and the junction held 17 bases outside the gene matches. The CDR3 contains 16 residues. The germline gives CDR1 DFQATT, CDR2 SNEGSKA (reference sequence). The CDR3 reads CSASGLSQGAVYTQYF. CDR3 sequence (DNA): TGCAGTGCTTCTGGATTAAGCCAGGGGGCTGTATATACGCAGTATTTT.

The chain joins TRBV27 to TRBJ2-2; D possibly corresponds to TRBD1 (7 bases). From germline, CDR1 is MNHEY and CDR2 SMNVEV (reference sequence). V shed 7 bases and J shed 4 bases, with 16 bases lying between them. The CDR3 sequence is 15 residues long. Here the CDR3 reads CASTSGGLGTGELFF. In DNA form, the CDR3 reads TGTGCCAGCACGTCAGGGGGACTGGGCACCGGGGAGCTGTTTTTT.

The chain links TRBV11-1 to TRBJ2-5; a possible D gene is TRBD2 (6 bases). Germline V lookup: CDR1 SGHAT, CDR2 FQDESV (reference sequence). The CDR3 loop spans 14 amino acids. Trimming removed 0 bases at V and 4 bases at J, with 9 bases between. As DNA, the CDR3 is TGTGCCAGCAGCTTAGCGCTGGGGGGAGAGACCCAGTACTTC. Translating it yields CASSLALGGETQYF. Variable domain in full (rest from reference TRBV11-1 and TRBJ2-5): EAEVAQSPRYKITEKSQAVAFWCDPISGHATLYWYRQILGQGPELLVQFQDESVVDDSQLPKDRFSAERLKGVDSTLKIQPAELGDSAMYLCASSLALGGETQYFGPGTRLLVL.

The rearrangement links TRBV7-9 to TRBJ1-2; 10 bases align to TRBD1. The CDR3 length is 12 residues. After removal of 11 bases from V and 6 bases from J, the junction contained 6 bases not matched to a gene. Germline CDR1 SEHNR, CDR2 FQNEAQ (reference sequence). The CDR3 DNA reads TGTGCCGGACAGGGGGATTCGGATGGCTACACCTTC. Translation: CAGQGDSDGYTF.

The chain carries TRBV19 and TRBJ1-5; the D gene is possibly TRBD1 (6 bases). Germline-derived CDR1 and CDR2 are LNHDA and SQIVND (reference sequence). The CDR3 loop spans 13 amino acids. Trimming removed 9 bases from V and 1 base from J, with 10 bases in between. The CDR3 region has the DNA TGTGCCAGCCTCGGGGGCAGCAATCAGCCCCAGCATTTT. Its protein is CASLGGSNQPQHF.